The rows below give T cell receptor beta chains drawn from one sample of a study of blood T cell repertoires in COVID-19. Here immunoSEQ multiplex PCR was the method, and the copy in TCRdb shows in-frame clones only, minus some. The top ten clones hold roughly 15% of a sample with under 300,000 clones, around four fifths of them seen once. Sequencing used PBMCs or T cells enriched from blood (not recorded which). The receptors originated from a man aged 40-50 years who had recovered from COVID-19. Each CDR3 is given with its conserved first and last residue. The order of the fields is J gene, V gene, D gene, CDR3 DNA, CDR3 protein. A D gene is named only where the DNA matches it firmly.

>TRBJ2-5|TRBV4-1|TRBD1
TGCGCCAGCAGCCAAGGAGACAGGGGTTGGCAGACCCAGTACTTC
CASSQGDRGWQTQYF
>TRBJ1-6|TRBV19|TRBD1
TGTGCCAGTGCGGAAGGACAGGGATCCGGTTCACCCCTCCACTTT
CASAEGQGSGSPLHF
>TRBJ2-1|TRBV2|NA
TGTACGTCGGGGGGCTTTGAGCAGTTCTTC
CTSGGFEQFF
>TRBJ1-2|TRBV7-2|NA
TGTGCCAGCAGCTTAGCGTCACAGGCCGGTGGCTACACCTTC
CASSLASQAGGYTF
>TRBJ1-6|TRBV19|TRBD1
TGTGCCAGTAGTATCGGGACAGGGAATTCACCCCTCCACTTT
CASSIGTGNSPLHF
>TRBJ1-2|TRBV19|TRBD1
TGTGCCAGTAGTACCGGGACAGGGCGTTACTATGGCTACACCTTC
CASSTGTGRYYGYTF
>TRBJ2-5|TRBV5-1|NA
TGCGCCAGCAGCTTGGTGGGAGAAGAGACCCAGTACTTC
CASSLVGEETQYF
>TRBJ2-6|TRBV5-1|TRBD1
TGCGCCAGCAGCGGGACAGTCTCTGGGGCCAACGTCCTGACTTTC
CASSGTVSGANVLTF
>TRBJ2-2|TRBV6-4|NA
TGTGCCAGCAGTGACTTGGGCATCGGGGAGCTGTTTTTT
CASSDLGIGELFF
>TRBJ1-1|TRBV7-2|NA
TGTGCCAGCAGCTTGGGGGGGTACCCGAACACTGAAGCTTTCTTT
CASSLGGYPNTEAFF
>TRBJ2-3|TRBV9|NA
TGTGCCAGCAGCGTAACGGGAACAGATACGCAGTATTTT
CASSVTGTDTQYF
>TRBJ1-2|TRBV29-1|NA
TGCAGCGTCGGGGACACCCATTATGGCTACACCTTC
CSVGDTHYGYTF
>TRBJ2-4|TRBV4-3|NA
TGCGCCAGCAGCCAAGAGAGGGGGGGGACGGATGCGGCCAAAAACATTCAGTACTTC
CASSQERGGTDAAKNIQYF
>TRBJ1-5|TRBV7-9|NA
TGTGCCAGCAGCGGTACAGGAAATCAGCCCCAGCATTTT
CASSGTGNQPQHF
>TRBJ2-7|TRBV28|TRBD2
TGTGCCAGCAGTTTACTAAAGCGGGGATACTACGAGCAGTACTTC
CASSLLKRGYYEQYF
>TRBJ1-2|TRBV9|TRBD1
TGTGCCAGCAGCCAGGACAGGGGAAACGGCTACACCTTC
CASSQDRGNGYTF
>TRBJ1-4|TRBV6-6|TRBD1
TGTGCCAGCAGCCACATACAGGGGCGCGGGGAAAAACTGTTTTTT
CASSHIQGRGEKLFF
>TRBJ1-2|TRBV6-6|TRBD1
TGTGCCAGCAGTAAGGACAGGGGGCTTAACTATGGCTACACCTTC
CASSKDRGLNYGYTF
>TRBJ2-7|TRBV10-1|TRBD1
TGCGCCAGCGAGGACAGGAGACCCTACGAGCAGTACTTC
CASEDRRPYEQYF
>TRBJ1-2|TRBV29-1|NA
TGCAGGGTCCATAATACAGCTGACTATGGCTACACCTTC
CRVHNTADYGYTF
>TRBJ2-2|TRBV5-1|NA
TGCGCCAGCAGTTTAGCGGTCACCACCGGGGAGCTGTTTTTT
CASSLAVTTGELFF
>TRBJ1-4|TRBV7-8|NA
TGTGCCAGCAGCCCAGAGGCCACAAAACTGTTTTTT
CASSPEATKLFF
>TRBJ2-1|TRBV9|TRBD2
TGTGCCAGCAGCGTAGGGACTAGCGGGGGCCAGAATGAGCAGTTCTTC
CASSVGTSGGQNEQFF
>TRBJ1-4|TRBV20-1|TRBD1
TGCAGTGTGACAGGGGATGAAAAACTGTTTTTT
CSVTGDEKLFF